The 31 T cell receptor beta chains below were found in one sample sequenced in a study of control samples from healthy donors and cancer patients. The protocol was immunoSEQ multiplex PCR, while the TCRdb copy is restricted to in-frame clones and leaves out a portion. The profile covers just over 80,000 clones, with over 85% appearing a single time and around 5.1% taken by the ten largest. Sequencing was performed on blood. These receptors came from a man aged 45-65 years in good health.

The rearrangement joins TRBV11-3 to TRBJ1-1; 9 bases line up with TRBD1. The CDR3 consists of 16 residues. Germline trimming cut 2 bases from V and 6 bases from J; bases unmatched to any gene: 10. The germline gives CDR1 SGHNT, CDR2 YENEEA. The CDR3 DNA reads TGTGCCAGCAGCTTAAACAGGGGGCAGGGGTCTCCTGAAGCTTTCTTT. Protein product: CASSLNRGQGSPEAFF.

The CDR3 sequence is CAWSVGTGNTDTQYF. The CDR3 DNA follows: TGTGCCTGGAGTGTCGGGACAGGGAACACAGATACGCAGTATTTT. V gene TRBV30 combines with J gene TRBJ2-3; 9 nucleotides agree with TRBD1. The CDR3 is made up of 15 amino acids. Trimming at V came to 0 bases and at J to 2 bases, leaving 3 bases not matched to a gene. Germline CDR1 GTSNPN, CDR2 SVGIG (reference sequence).

CDR3: CATSDIAERGTDTQYF. The CDR3 DNA follows: TGTGCCACCAGTGATATAGCTGAACGCGGCACAGATACGCAGTATTTT. The rearrangement joins TRBV24-1 to TRBJ2-3, with unresolved D. V was trimmed by 3 bases and J by 1 base, leaving 13 bases between them. The CDR3 spans 16 residues. The germline V gene has CDR1 KGHDR and CDR2 SFDVKD.

This chain connects TRBV9 to TRBJ2-3, with D maybe TRBD2 (6 bases). Germline V lookup: CDR1 SGDLS, CDR2 YYNGEE. Trimming removed 2 bases from V and 1 base from J, with 11 bases in between. The CDR3 runs 15 residues. In DNA, the CDR3 is TGTGCCAGCAGCGTGACGTGGGGGGGCACAGATACGCAGTATTTT. This translates into CASSVTWGGTDTQYF.

This clone was counted once. This chain connects TRBV19 to TRBJ1-1; D unresolved. CDR1 and CDR2 (germline): LNHDA, SQIVND (reference sequence). V lost 4 bases and J 7 bases, leaving 16 bases between the germline ends. This CDR3 is 14 amino acids long. In nucleotides, the CDR3 is TGTGCCAGTAGTACAACCGGGAAAGTGGATGAAGCTTTCTTT. It specifies CASSTTGKVDEAFF. Complete variable domain (other parts from reference TRBV19 and TRBJ1-1): DGGITQSPKYLFRKEGQNVTLSCEQNLNHDAMYWYRQDPGQGLRLIYYSQIVNDFQKGDIAEGYSVSREKKESFPLTVTSAQKNPTAFYLCASSTTGKVDEAFFGQGTRLTVV.

The rearrangement joins TRBV9 to TRBJ2-1; 9 bases match TRBD2. Germline trimming cut 0 bases from V and 3 bases from J; bases unmatched to any gene: 1. The CDR3 is 15 residues long. CDR1 SGDLS and CDR2 YYNGEE come from the germline V gene. CDR3 amino acids: CASSVGLADYNEQFF. DNA for the CDR3: TGTGCCAGCAGCGTAGGACTAGCGGACTACAATGAGCAGTTCTTC.

The chain carries TRBV5-8 and TRBJ2-7; D uncertain. The CDR3 contains 9 residues. CDR1 and CDR2 from the germline V gene are SGHTS and YDEGEE. CDR3 region: CASSLVGVV. The CDR3 DNA reads as TGTGCCAGCAGCTTGGTTGGGGTCGTC.

The CDR3 spells CASSSGGSNYGYTF. The CDR3 DNA follows: TGTGCCAGCTCATCTGGGGGTTCTAACTATGGCTACACCTTC. This rearrangement joins TRBV18 to TRBJ1-2, with a tentative D call TRBD1 (5 bases). The CDR3 consists of 14 residues. Between the trimmed V and J ends, which lost 5 bases and 0 bases, there was a span of 10 bases. Germline CDR1 KGHSH, CDR2 LQKENI.

This sequence joins TRBV6-1 and TRBJ1-1; 7 bases match TRBD1. The CDR3 runs 14 residues. Trimming removed 2 bases from V and 3 bases from J; junction bases left unmatched: 3. CDR1 MNHNS and CDR2 SASEGT come from the germline V gene. This CDR3 reads CASSENRGDTEAFF. The CDR3 nucleotides read TGTGCCAGCAGTGAAAACAGGGGTGACACTGAAGCTTTCTTT.

The V gene is TRBV5-6, the J gene TRBJ2-3; D perhaps matches TRBD1 (5 bases). The CDR3 loop spans 17 amino acids. CDR1 and CDR2 (germline): SGHDT, YYEEEE. V was cut by 1 base and J by 1 base, with 16 bases left in between. The CDR3 loop is CASSLRSWGRGTDTQYF. In DNA form, the CDR3 reads TGTGCCAGCAGCTTGAGATCGTGGGGCAGGGGCACAGATACGCAGTATTTT.

This rearrangement joins TRBV5-1 to TRBJ2-5; D is ambiguous. The CDR3 covers 13 residues. Germline CDR1 and CDR2: SGHRS and YFSETQ. The germline V and J ends were trimmed by 4 bases and 5 bases, with 12 bases remaining between them. The CDR3 is CASSIRPRETQYF. The CDR3 nucleotides are TGCGCCAGCAGCATTCGACCCAGGGAGACCCAGTACTTC.

The rearrangement uses TRBV5-4 and TRBJ1-2; 7 bases map to TRBD1. This CDR3 region has 13 residues. V dropped 2 bases and J dropped 7; count of bases not matched to a gene: 5. Per the germline V gene, CDR1 is SGHNT and CDR2 is YYREEE (reference sequence). This CDR3 is CASSLGGSGGYTF. CDR3 nucleotide sequence: TGTGCCAGCAGCTTAGGGGGCTCAGGTGGCTACACCTTC.

The CDR3 here is CASSQTSAGFYEQFF. CDR3 bases: TGTGCCAGCAGCCAGACGTCAGCGGGGTTTTACGAGCAGTTCTTC. This sequence joins TRBV7-6 and TRBJ2-1; 7 bases map to TRBD2. This CDR3 comprises 15 residues. V lost 5 bases and J lost 10; bases outside the gene matches: 14. The germline CDR1 and CDR2 sequences are SGHVS and FNYEAQ.

This chain joins TRBV7-9 and TRBJ2-1; 8 nucleotides agree with TRBD2. Germline loops: CDR1 SEHNR, CDR2 FQNEAQ (reference sequence). V lost 3 bases and J lost 4; bases outside the gene matches: 8. The CDR3 is 16 amino acids. The chain's CDR3 is CASSLGTSQSYNEQFF. The CDR3 nucleotides are TGTGCCAGCAGCTTGGGGACTAGTCAGAGTTACAATGAGCAGTTCTTC.

The V call is TRBV11-2, the J call TRBJ2-7; D ambiguous. The CDR3 runs 12 residues. Germline lookup yields CDR1 SGHAT and CDR2 FQNNGV. Trimming stripped 6 bases from V and 7 bases from J, with 13 bases between. The CDR3 DNA reads as TGTGCCAGCAGGTCTTTTAAGGCGGAGCAGTACTTC. Its protein is CASRSFKAEQYF. The whole variable domain, remainder taken from reference TRBV11-2 and TRBJ2-7, is EAGVAQSPRYKIIEKRQSVAFWCNPISGHATLYWYQQILGQGPKLLIQFQNNGVVDDSQLPKDRFSAERLKGVDSTLKIQPAKLEDSAVYLCASRSFKAEQYFGPGTRLTVT.

This rearrangement joins TRBV6-6 to TRBJ1-1; TRBD1 matches at 7 bases. With V trimmed by 2 bases and J by 3 bases, 9 bases remained unmatched. The germline V gene encodes CDR1 MNHNY and CDR2 SVGAGI (reference sequence). The CDR3 runs 16 residues. CDR3 sequence reads: CASSYRRGTADTEAFF. Written as DNA, the CDR3 is TGTGCCAGCAGTTACCGACGGGGGACAGCTGACACTGAAGCTTTCTTT.

The chain employs TRBV7-8 and TRBJ2-5; 9 nucleotides align to TRBD1. Trimming cost V 6 bases and J 5 bases; bases outside gene matches: 10. The germline gives CDR1 SGHVS, CDR2 FQNEAQ. CDR3 size: 15 residues. The CDR3 sequence is CASSFDRGVTETQYF. CDR3 nucleotide sequence: TGTGCCAGCAGTTTCGACAGGGGGGTGACCGAGACCCAGTACTTC.

This chain uses TRBV27 with TRBJ1-5, with TRBD1 matching 7 bases. V shed 2 bases, J shed 3 bases, and the junction held 1 base outside the gene matches. Germline V gene sequence: CDR1 MNHEY, CDR2 SMNVEV (reference sequence). The CDR3 extends over 14 amino acids. The CDR3 spells CASSLQGDNQPQHF. In DNA form, the CDR3 reads TGTGCCAGCAGTTTACAGGGGGACAATCAGCCCCAGCATTTT.

This sequence joins TRBV12-3 or TRBV12-4 and TRBJ2-1, with a tentative D call TRBD1 (5 bases). Deletions cut 2 bases from V and 6 bases from J, with 8 bases between. This CDR3 is built from 13 residues. The CDR3 DNA sequence: TGTGCCAGCAGTTTATATAGGGGCAATGAGCAGTTCTTC. This codes for CASSLYRGNEQFF.

V and J are TRBV5-5 and TRBJ1-3; the D is unclear. CDR1 and CDR2 from the germline V gene are SGHKS and YYEKEE (reference sequence). CDR3 length: 15 amino acids. Trimming shortened V by 4 bases and J by 0 bases, and 11 bases separated the two germline ends. The CDR3 protein is CASSPGSHSGNTIYF. The CDR3 DNA is TGTGCCAGCAGCCCCGGGTCCCACTCTGGAAACACCATATATTTT.

The chain recombines TRBV10-2 with TRBJ2-1; 7 nucleotides agree with TRBD2. With V trimmed by 7 bases and J by 0 bases, 3 bases remained unmatched. CDR1 and CDR2 (germline): WSHSY, SAAADI. The CDR3 length is 14 residues. The CDR3 here is CASTSGFSYNEQFF. CDR3 nucleotides: TGCGCCAGCACTAGCGGTTTCTCCTACAATGAGCAGTTCTTC.

In the case of this clone: Different DNA sequences within this sample yield the same CDR3. The chain links TRBV3-1 (or the pseudogene TRBV3-2) to TRBJ1-1; 9 nucleotides match TRBD1. Germline CDR1 is LGHDT and CDR2 is YNNKEL (reference sequence). CDR3 length: 14 amino acids. The ends lost 4 bases at V and 4 bases at J; junction bases unmatched: 4. CDR3 residues: CASSPGTGRTEAFF. The CDR3 DNA reads as TGTGCCAGCAGCCCCGGGACAGGGCGCACTGAAGCTTTCTTT.

This clone turned up a few times. V and J are TRBV27 and TRBJ2-3; the match to TRBD2 covers 10 bases. The junction had 14 bases not matched to a gene; V was cut back by 1 base and J by 10 bases. Germline V CDR1 and CDR2: MNHEY, SMNVEV (reference sequence). There are 17 residues in the CDR3. The CDR3 nucleotides read TGTGCCAGCAGTTTATTAGGGCTAGCGGGGGTCCAGAGCGCGCAGTATTTT. Protein sequence: CASSLLGLAGVQSAQYF.

The rearrangement uses TRBV2 and TRBJ2-5, with 8 bases that match TRBD1. Germline V gives CDR1 SNHLY, CDR2 FYNNEI. The V and J ends lost 6 bases and 5 bases, in that order; junction bases with no gene match: 11. CDR3 length equals 15 residues. The CDR3 loop is CASRAGQGQRETQYF. CDR3 in DNA: TGTGCCAGCAGGGCCGGACAGGGTCAGAGGGAGACCCAGTACTTC.

This clone was seen only a few times. The CDR3 DNA follows: TGTGCCAGCAGCTATGATCTGAAGGAGGCCAGGGGGTATGGCTACACCTTC. Translating gives CASSYDLKEARGYGYTF. The J gene is TRBJ1-2, the V gene TRBV5-8; TRBD1 agrees at 7 bases. The CDR3 runs 17 residues. Germline V gene sequence: CDR1 SGHTS, CDR2 YDEGEE. V dropped 3 bases and J dropped 5; count of bases not matched to a gene: 16.

The chain has TRBV24-1 and TRBJ1-2; unclear D gene. Per the germline V gene, CDR1 is KGHDR and CDR2 is SFDVKD. Trimming stripped 8 bases from V and 7 bases from J, with 1 base between. The CDR3 extends over 8 amino acids. Written as DNA, the CDR3 is TGTGCCACCATTGGCTACACCTTC. This gives the protein CATIGYTF.

The rearrangement uses TRBV12-3 or TRBV12-4 and TRBJ1-1; tentatively, D is TRBD1 (6 bases). This CDR3 is 13 amino acids long. Trimming removed 3 bases at V and 6 bases at J, with 11 bases between. CDR3 in DNA: TGTGCCAGCAGTTTGCGACAGGAGGCTGAAGCTTTCTTT. It is translated as CASSLRQEAEAFF.

This chain connects TRBV5-6 to TRBJ2-5, with 8 bases fitting TRBD1. The V gene end was trimmed by 5 bases and the J gene end by 4 bases; junction bases not matched to a gene: 13. The germline CDR1 and CDR2 sequences are SGHDT and YYEEEE. There are 16 residues in the CDR3. The CDR3, as DNA: TGTGCCAGCAGGCACGATCGGACAGGGCGTCGAGAGACCCAGTACTTC. Translated: CASRHDRTGRRETQYF.

V and J are TRBV7-8 and TRBJ2-7; 14 bases agree with TRBD2. Per the germline V gene, CDR1 is SGHVS and CDR2 is FQNEAQ. V lost 4 bases, J lost 0 bases, and 8 bases stayed unmatched. The CDR3 runs to 18 residues. The CDR3 DNA is TGTGCCAGCAGCTCCTTGGGACTAGCGGGGGTCCGCTCCTACGAGCAGTACTTC. Translating gives CASSSLGLAGVRSYEQYF.

The sample holds one count of this clone. V is TRBV7-9 and J is TRBJ1-2; 7 nucleotides match TRBD1. This CDR3 region has 15 residues. Germline V lookup: CDR1 SEHNR, CDR2 FQNEAQ (reference sequence). The V segment lost 5 bases and the J segment 11 bases; nucleotides outside the gene matches: 17. CDR3 coding DNA: TGTGCCAGCAGCCTCCGGGACAGTAGCCTCTGGGGGTACACCTTC. Translation: CASSLRDSSLWGYTF.

The J gene is TRBJ1-5, the V gene TRBV18, with 9 bases aligning to TRBD1. The CDR3 spans 13 residues. CDR1 and CDR2 (germline): KGHSH, LQKENI. Losses at the gene ends were 4 bases for V and 5 bases for J; bases not matched to a gene: 0. The CDR3 reads CASSRTGDQPQHF. The CDR3 bases are TGTGCCAGCTCACGGACAGGGGATCAGCCCCAGCATTTT.